Below, 9 T cell receptor beta chains from the same sample are listed, as sequenced in a study of T cells in Graves' hyperthyroidism and ophthalmopathy. Amplification of TCR beta CDR3 regions used RNA as the template. The TCR CDR3 first-round RT-PCR relied on the HTBI primer set. TCRdb re-derived calls from the multiplex PCR reads in MiXCR, one entry per CDR3 protein. Of under 400,000 distinct CDR3 sequences listed, roughly 20% are singletons. The sample consisted of blood. The receptors derive from a woman aged 35 to 49 with Graves' ophthalmopathy.

This clonotype was recorded many times. The CDR3 region is CAEGGYEQYF. CDR3 DNA: TGTGCCGAGGGGGGTTACGAGCAGTACTTC. The chain joins TRBV28 to TRBJ2-7; D tentatively reads TRBD1 or TRBD2 (6 bases each). CDR1 is MDHEN and CDR2 is SYDVKM in the germline V gene. The length of the CDR3 is 10 residues. Deletions cut 11 bases from V and 4 bases from J, with 9 bases between. The whole variable domain, filled in from reference TRBV28 and TRBJ2-7, reads DVKVTQSSRYLVKRTGEKVFLECVQDMDHENMFWYRQDPGLGLRLIYFSYDVKMKEKGDIPEGYSVSREKKERFSLILESASTNQTSMYLCAEGGYEQYFGPGTRLTVT.

The gene calls are TRBV7-8 and TRBJ2-5; 8 nucleotides agree with TRBD1. Germline V gene data show CDR1 as SGHVS and CDR2 as FQNEAQ. The CDR3 covers 16 residues. With V trimmed by 1 base and J by 2 bases, 6 bases remained unmatched. The CDR3 DNA sequence: TGTGCCAGCAGCTTAGGGACAGGGACGGTTCAAGAGACCCAGTACTTC. Its protein is CASSLGTGTVQETQYF. The variable domain in full, with the rest retrieved from reference TRBV7-8 and TRBJ2-5, is GAGVSQSPRYKVAKRGQDVALRCDPISGHVSLFWYQQALGQGPEFLTYFQNEAQLDKSGLPSDRFFAERPEGSVSTLKIQRTQQEDSAVYLCASSLGTGTVQETQYFGPGTRLLVL.

This clonotype appeared many times. V gene TRBV5-6 combines with J gene TRBJ2-5; D call uncertain. Trimming removed 3 bases at V and 5 bases at J, with 8 bases between. The CDR3 totals 12 residues. Germline V gene data show CDR1 as SGHDT and CDR2 as YYEEEE. This CDR3 reads CASSYLLETQYF. In nucleotides, the CDR3 is TGTGCCAGCAGCTACTTACTCGAGACCCAGTACTTC.

With respect to this clonotype: This may be a read error, as it is one base from a much larger clone. The chain is built from TRBV12-3 or TRBV12-4 and TRBJ2-2; 14 nucleotides line up with TRBD2. This CDR3 is 15 amino acids long. In DNA form, the CDR3 reads TGTGCCAGCAGACCGGGACTAGCGGGAGCCGGGGGGCTGTTTTTT. It yields the protein CASRPGLAGAGGLFF.

This clonotype was recorded at least ten times. As DNA, the CDR3 is TGTGCCTGGAGGGAGGGACAGGGGGCGCGTGAGACCCAGTACTTC. As protein: CAWREGQGARETQYF. The chain combines TRBV30 with TRBJ2-5; 12 bases align to TRBD1. Losses at the gene ends were 3 bases for V and 5 bases for J; bases not matched to a gene: 7. CDR1 and CDR2 from the germline V gene are GTSNPN and SVGIG (reference sequence). This CDR3 spans 15 amino acids.

This CDR3 reads CASGLSFETQYF. CDR3 coding DNA: TGTGCTAGTGGTTTGAGTTTTGAGACCCAGTACTTC. The rearrangement uses TRBV12-5 and TRBJ2-5, with D hard to call. The length of the CDR3 is 12 residues. V lost 2 bases and J lost 5, with 6 bases in between. Germline V gene data show CDR1 as LGHNT and CDR2 as FRNRAP.

This clonotype was seen at least ten times. V and J are TRBV5-1 and TRBJ2-7; possibly TRBD1 for D (6 bases). Trimming removed 4 bases from V and 2 bases from J, with 13 bases in between. Looked up from germline, CDR1 is SGHRS and CDR2 is YFSETQ. This CDR3 region has 14 residues. CDR3 protein: CASSRSTGTYEQYF. The CDR3, as DNA: TGCGCCAGCAGCAGGTCGACAGGTACCTACGAGCAGTACTTC.

V gene TRBV20-1 combines with J gene TRBJ2-7; D ambiguous. The CDR3 consists of 14 residues. Germline V gives CDR1 DFQATT, CDR2 SNEGSKA (reference sequence). V gave up 2 bases and J gave up 5 bases, with 16 bases separating them. The CDR3 spells CSARIDNSGHEQYF. Here the CDR3 DNA reads TGCAGTGCTAGAATAGACAACTCCGGCCACGAGCAGTACTTC.

This clonotype was seen at least ten times. The gene calls are TRBV6-2 or TRBV6-3 and TRBJ1-1; D remains unclear. This CDR3 is 10 amino acids long. V was trimmed by 5 bases and J by 10 bases, leaving 8 bases between them. Germline lookup yields CDR1 MNHEY and CDR2 SVGEGT. DNA of the CDR3: TGTGCCAGCAGTGCCCCTCGAGCTTTCTTT. Protein: CASSAPRAFF.